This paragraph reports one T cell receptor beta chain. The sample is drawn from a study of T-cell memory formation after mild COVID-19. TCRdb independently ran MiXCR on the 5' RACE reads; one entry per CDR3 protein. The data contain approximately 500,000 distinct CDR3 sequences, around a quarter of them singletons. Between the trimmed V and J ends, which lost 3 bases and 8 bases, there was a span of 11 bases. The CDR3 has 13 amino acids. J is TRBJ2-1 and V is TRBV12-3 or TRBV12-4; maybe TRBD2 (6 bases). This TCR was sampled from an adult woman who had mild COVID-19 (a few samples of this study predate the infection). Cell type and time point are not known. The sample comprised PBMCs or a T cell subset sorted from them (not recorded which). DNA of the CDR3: TGTGCCAGCAGTTTGGAGGGAGGCCATGAGCAGTTCTTC. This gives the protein CASSLEGGHEQFF.